This T cell receptor beta chain is drawn from a study of cytomegalovirus exposure and HLA in healthy donors. Study-wide points: Later analysis demonstrated an association between a missense DCLRE1C variant and TCR beta V- and J-gene trimming.

Trimming took off 3 bases at V and 5 bases at J, with 5 bases between the two ends. The CDR3 totals 11 residues. From germline, CDR1 is SGHDT and CDR2 YYEEEE. For this clone: Its antigen is undetermined.

The PCR contained 60 Vbeta and 13 Jbeta primers. This table comes from immunoSEQ multiplex PCR, and its TCRdb copy is limited to in-frame clones, with some not included. This sample contains some 76,000 clones. This clonotype originated in a boy younger than 18 in good health and CMV-seronegative. The sequenced material came from PBMCs. The chain recombines TRBV5-6 with TRBJ1-1; D is undetermined. CDR3 sequence: CASSWRTEAFF. CDR3 nucleotides: TGTGCCAGCAGCTGGAGAACTGAAGCTTTCTTT.